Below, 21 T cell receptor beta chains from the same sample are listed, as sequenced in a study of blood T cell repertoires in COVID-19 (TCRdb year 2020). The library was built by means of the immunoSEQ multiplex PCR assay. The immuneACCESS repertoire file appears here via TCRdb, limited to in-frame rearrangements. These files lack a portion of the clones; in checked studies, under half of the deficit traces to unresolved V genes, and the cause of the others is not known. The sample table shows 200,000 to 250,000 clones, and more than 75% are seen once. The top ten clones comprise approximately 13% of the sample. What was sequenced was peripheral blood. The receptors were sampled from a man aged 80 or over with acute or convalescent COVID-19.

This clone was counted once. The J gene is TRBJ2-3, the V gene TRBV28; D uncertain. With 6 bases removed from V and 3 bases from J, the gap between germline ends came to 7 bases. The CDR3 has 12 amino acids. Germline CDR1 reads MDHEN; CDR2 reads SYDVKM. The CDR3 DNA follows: TGTGCCAGCAGCCCCCCGACAGATACGCAGTATTTT. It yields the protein CASSPPTDTQYF.

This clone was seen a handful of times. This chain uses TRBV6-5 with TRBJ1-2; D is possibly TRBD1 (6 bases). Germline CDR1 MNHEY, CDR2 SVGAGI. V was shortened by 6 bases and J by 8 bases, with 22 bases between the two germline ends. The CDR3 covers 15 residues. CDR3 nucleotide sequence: TGTGCCAGCAGGCACGTACAGGGACGGAGAGGCGGCTACACCTTC. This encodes CASRHVQGRRGGYTF.

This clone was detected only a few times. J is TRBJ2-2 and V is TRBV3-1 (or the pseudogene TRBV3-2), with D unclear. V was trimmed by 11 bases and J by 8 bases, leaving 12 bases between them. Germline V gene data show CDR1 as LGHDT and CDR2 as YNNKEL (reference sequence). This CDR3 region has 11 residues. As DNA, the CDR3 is TGTGCCGCCTGGAGCCTAGGGGAGCTGTTTTTT. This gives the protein CAAWSLGELFF.

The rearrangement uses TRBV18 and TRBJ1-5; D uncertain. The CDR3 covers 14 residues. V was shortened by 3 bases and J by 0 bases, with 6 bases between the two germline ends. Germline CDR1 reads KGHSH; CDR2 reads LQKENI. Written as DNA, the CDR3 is TGTGCCAGCTCACCGGTAGTTAGCAATCAGCCCCAGCATTTT. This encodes CASSPVVSNQPQHF.

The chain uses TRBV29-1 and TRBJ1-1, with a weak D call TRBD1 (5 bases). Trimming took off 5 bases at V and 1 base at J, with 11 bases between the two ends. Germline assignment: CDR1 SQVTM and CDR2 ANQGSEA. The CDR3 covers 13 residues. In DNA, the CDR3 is TGCAGCGTTCTTGCCGACAGGAACACTGAAGCTTTCTTT. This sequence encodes CSVLADRNTEAFF.

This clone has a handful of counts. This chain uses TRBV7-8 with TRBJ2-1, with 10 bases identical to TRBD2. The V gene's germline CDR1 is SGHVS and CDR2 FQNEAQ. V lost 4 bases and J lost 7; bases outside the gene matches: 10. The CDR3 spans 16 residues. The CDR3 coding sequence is TGTGCCAGCAGCTCTCTCCCGCTAGCGGGGGTGAATGAGCAGTTCTTC. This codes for CASSSLPLAGVNEQFF.

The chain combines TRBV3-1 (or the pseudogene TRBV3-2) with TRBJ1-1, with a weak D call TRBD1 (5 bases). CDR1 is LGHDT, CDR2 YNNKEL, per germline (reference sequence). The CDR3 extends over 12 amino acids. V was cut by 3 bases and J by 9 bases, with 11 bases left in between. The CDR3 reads CASSQGEGKAFF. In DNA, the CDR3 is TGTGCCAGCAGCCAGGGGGAGGGTAAAGCTTTCTTT.

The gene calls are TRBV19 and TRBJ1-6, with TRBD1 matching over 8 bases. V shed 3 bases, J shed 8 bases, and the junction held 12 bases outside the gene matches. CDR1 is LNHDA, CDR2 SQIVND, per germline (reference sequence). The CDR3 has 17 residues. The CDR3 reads CASSIDRGPTRDSPLHF. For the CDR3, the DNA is TGTGCCAGTAGTATCGACAGGGGACCAACCCGGGATTCACCCCTCCACTTT.

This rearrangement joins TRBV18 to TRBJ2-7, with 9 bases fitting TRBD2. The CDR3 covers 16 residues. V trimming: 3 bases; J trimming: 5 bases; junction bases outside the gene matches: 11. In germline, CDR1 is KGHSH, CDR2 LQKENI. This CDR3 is CASSPFSGTSTNEQYF. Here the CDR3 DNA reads TGTGCCAGCTCACCTTTCTCCGGGACTAGCACCAACGAGCAGTACTTC. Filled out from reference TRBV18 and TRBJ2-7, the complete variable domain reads NAGVMQNPRHLVRRRGQEARLRCSPMKGHSHVYWYRQLPEEGLKFMVYLQKENIIDESGMPKERFSAEFPKEGPSILRIQQVVRGDSAAYFCASSPFSGTSTNEQYFGPGTRLTVT.

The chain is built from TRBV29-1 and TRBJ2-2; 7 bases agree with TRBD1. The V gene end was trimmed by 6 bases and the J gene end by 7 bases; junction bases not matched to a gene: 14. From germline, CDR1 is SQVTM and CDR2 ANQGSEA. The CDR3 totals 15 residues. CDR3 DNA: TGCAGCGTGGGGACAGAATTAATGGGCGGCGGGGAGCTGTTTTTT. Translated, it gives CSVGTELMGGGELFF.

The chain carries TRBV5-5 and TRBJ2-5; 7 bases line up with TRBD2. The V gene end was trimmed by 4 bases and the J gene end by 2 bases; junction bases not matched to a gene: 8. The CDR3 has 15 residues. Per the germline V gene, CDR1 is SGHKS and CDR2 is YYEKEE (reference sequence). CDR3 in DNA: TGTGCCAGCAGCCCAAGGGAGGGGTGGCAAGAGACCCAGTACTTC. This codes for CASSPREGWQETQYF.

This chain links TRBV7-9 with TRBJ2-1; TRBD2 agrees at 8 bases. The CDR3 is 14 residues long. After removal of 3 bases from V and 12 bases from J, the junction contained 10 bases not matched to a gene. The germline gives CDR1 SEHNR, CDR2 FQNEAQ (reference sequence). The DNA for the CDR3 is TGTGCCAGCAGCTTGGAGGTTCAGCGGGAGCGGCAGTTCTTC. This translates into CASSLEVQRERQFF.

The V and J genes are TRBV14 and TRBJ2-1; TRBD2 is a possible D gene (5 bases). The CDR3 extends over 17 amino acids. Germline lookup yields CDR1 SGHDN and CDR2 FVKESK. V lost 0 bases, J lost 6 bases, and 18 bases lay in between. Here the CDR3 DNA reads TGTGCCAGCAGCCAAGAAGGTGAGGGAACGATACCCAATGAGCAGTTCTTC. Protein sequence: CASSQEGEGTIPNEQFF.

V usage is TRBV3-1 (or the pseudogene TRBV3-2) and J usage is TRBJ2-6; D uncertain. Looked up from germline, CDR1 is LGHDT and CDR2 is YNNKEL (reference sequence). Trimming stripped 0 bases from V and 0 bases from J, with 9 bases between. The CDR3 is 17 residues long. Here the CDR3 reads CASSQEPGGSGANVLTF. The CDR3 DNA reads TGTGCCAGCAGCCAAGAGCCGGGTGGCTCTGGGGCCAACGTCCTGACTTTC.

The CDR3 DNA is TGTGCCAGCAGCGTATGGAGGGGCGAGCAGTACTTC. It translates to CASSVWRGEQYF. J is TRBJ2-7 and V is TRBV9, with D tentatively TRBD2 (6 bases). Trimming stripped 1 base from V and 6 bases from J, with 8 bases between. Germline-derived CDR1 and CDR2 are SGDLS and YYNGEE. This CDR3 contains 12 residues.

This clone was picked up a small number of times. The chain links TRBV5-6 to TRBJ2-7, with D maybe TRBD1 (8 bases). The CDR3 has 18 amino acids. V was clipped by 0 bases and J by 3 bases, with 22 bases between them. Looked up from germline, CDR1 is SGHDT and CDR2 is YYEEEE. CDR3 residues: CASSLAGTGLGRGYEQYF. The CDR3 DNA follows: TGTGCCAGCAGCTTGGCAGGGACAGGCCTAGGGAGGGGCTACGAGCAGTACTTC.

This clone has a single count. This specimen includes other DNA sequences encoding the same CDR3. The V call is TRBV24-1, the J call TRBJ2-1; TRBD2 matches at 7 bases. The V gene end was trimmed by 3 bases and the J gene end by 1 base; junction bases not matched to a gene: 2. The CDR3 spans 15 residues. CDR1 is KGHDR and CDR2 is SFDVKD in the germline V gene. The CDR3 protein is CATSDLAESYNEQFF. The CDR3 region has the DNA TGTGCCACCAGTGATCTAGCGGAGTCCTACAATGAGCAGTTCTTC.

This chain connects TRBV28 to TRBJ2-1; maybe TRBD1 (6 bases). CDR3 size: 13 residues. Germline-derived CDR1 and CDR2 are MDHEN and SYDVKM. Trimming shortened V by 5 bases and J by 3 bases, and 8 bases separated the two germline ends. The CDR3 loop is CASSQDSYNEQFF. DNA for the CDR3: TGTGCCAGCAGTCAGGACAGCTACAATGAGCAGTTCTTC.

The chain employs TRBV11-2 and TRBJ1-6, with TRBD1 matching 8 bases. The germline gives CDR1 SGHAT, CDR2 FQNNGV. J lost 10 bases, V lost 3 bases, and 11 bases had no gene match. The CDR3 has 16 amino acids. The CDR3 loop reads CASSLPPRGLGSPLHF. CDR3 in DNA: TGTGCCAGCAGCTTGCCCCCCAGGGGGCTCGGATCACCCCTCCACTTT.

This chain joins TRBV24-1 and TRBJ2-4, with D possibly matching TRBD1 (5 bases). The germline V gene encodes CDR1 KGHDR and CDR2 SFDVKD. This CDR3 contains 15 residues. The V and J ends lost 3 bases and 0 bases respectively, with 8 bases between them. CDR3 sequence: CATSDDSIAKNIQYF. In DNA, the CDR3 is TGTGCCACCAGTGATGACAGCATAGCCAAAAACATTCAGTACTTC.

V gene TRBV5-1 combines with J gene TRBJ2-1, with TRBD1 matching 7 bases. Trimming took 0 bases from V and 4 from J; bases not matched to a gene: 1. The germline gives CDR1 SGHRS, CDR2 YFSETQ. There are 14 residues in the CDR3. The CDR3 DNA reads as TGCGCCAGCAGCTTGGGGGACAGTTACAATGAGCAGTTCTTC. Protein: CASSLGDSYNEQFF. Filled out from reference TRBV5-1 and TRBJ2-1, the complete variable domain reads KAGVTQTPRYLIKTRGQQVTLSCSPISGHRSVSWYQQTPGQGLQFLFEYFSETQRNKGNFPGRFSGRQFSNSRSEMNVSTLELGDSALYLCASSLGDSYNEQFFGPGTRLTVL.